A selection of T cell receptor beta chains follows, all from one sample in a study of blood T cell repertoires in COVID-19. Method: immunoSEQ multiplex PCR; TCRdb's copy keeps in-frame clones and lacks some. The sample shows over 250,000 clones, over 85% of them seen only once. The sample consisted of PBMCs or T cells enriched from blood (not recorded which). The receptors originated from a woman aged 55-70 years who had recovered from COVID-19. Both conserved end residues are part of each CDR3. Fields, in order: D gene, V gene, J gene, CDR3 DNA, CDR3 protein. The D gene is left open where the match is weak.

TRBD1	TRBV15	TRBJ1-5	TGTGCCACCAGCAGAGTCTCAGGGGGCCTAATCGCCCAGCATTTT	CATSRVSGGLIAQHF
TRBD2	TRBV7-2	TRBJ2-1	TGTGCCAGCCCTAAGGGAGCGGGAGGCTTCAGCTCCTACAATGAGCAGTTCTTC	CASPKGAGGFSSYNEQFF
-	TRBV18	TRBJ2-7	TGTGCCAGCTCACCAGGGAGGAAATCCTACGAGCAGTACTTC	CASSPGRKSYEQYF
-	TRBV30	TRBJ1-2	TGTGCCTGGAGTGTAACGGTTGGCTACACCTTC	CAWSVTVGYTF
-	TRBV30	TRBJ1-6	TGTGCCTGGAGTACCGGGACCCCGCCCGGGAGGGCCCTCCACTTT	CAWSTGTPPGRALHF
-	TRBV10-3	TRBJ1-5	TGTGCCATCAAGGGGGGGCCTGGAAGCAATCAGCCCCAGCATTTT	CAIKGGPGSNQPQHF
TRBD2	TRBV7-2	TRBJ2-7	TGTGCCAGCAGCCCCATCGCACTAGCGGGGTACGAGCAGTACTTC	CASSPIALAGYEQYF
-	TRBV5-1	TRBJ2-1	TGCGCCAGCAGCTTACAGCCGAACAATGAGCAGTTCTTC	CASSLQPNNEQFF
-	TRBV21-1	TRBJ2-1	TGTGCCAGCAGCAAGAGAGCTAGCGGGAGCCCAAGAAACAATGAGCAGTTCTTC	CASSKRASGSPRNNEQFF
TRBD1	TRBV9	TRBJ1-1	TGTGCCAGCAGCGACACAGGGGACACTGAAGCTTTCTTT	CASSDTGDTEAFF